Sequencing of this T cell receptor beta chain was carried out in a study of T cell clonality in common variable immunodeficiency. The germline V gene has CDR1 MNHEY and CDR2 SVGEGT. The CDR3 spans 14 residues. V lost 10 bases and J 5 bases, leaving 21 bases between the germline ends. Findings and limits, study-wide: Fewer deletions and N-nucleotide insertions were reportedly seen in common variable immunodeficiency TCR beta sequences.

This clone appeared many times. Its antigen is not known. The missing CDR3 end, 3 residues past where the read stops, is filled in from the germline J gene. Control and CVID samples contributed equal amounts of genomic DNA. The assay was immunoSEQ multiplex PCR, and TCRdb's table has in-frame clones only and misses some. Altogether over 55,000 clones were found in the sample, and no singletons occur. Caucasian heritage predominated among both patients and controls. Each donor provided about 5 to 8.5 ml of heparinized whole blood. The sample was peripheral blood mononuclear cells. The V and J genes are TRBV6-2 or TRBV6-3 and TRBJ2-7; D possibly corresponds to TRBD1 (6 bases). This receptor was identified in a person between 18 and 75 years old in good health. Partial CDR3 DNA: TGTGCCACATTAAAGTCGTGGGCAGGGGACGAG. Its translation: CATLKSWAGDE. The full CDR3 protein is CATLKSWAGDEQYF.